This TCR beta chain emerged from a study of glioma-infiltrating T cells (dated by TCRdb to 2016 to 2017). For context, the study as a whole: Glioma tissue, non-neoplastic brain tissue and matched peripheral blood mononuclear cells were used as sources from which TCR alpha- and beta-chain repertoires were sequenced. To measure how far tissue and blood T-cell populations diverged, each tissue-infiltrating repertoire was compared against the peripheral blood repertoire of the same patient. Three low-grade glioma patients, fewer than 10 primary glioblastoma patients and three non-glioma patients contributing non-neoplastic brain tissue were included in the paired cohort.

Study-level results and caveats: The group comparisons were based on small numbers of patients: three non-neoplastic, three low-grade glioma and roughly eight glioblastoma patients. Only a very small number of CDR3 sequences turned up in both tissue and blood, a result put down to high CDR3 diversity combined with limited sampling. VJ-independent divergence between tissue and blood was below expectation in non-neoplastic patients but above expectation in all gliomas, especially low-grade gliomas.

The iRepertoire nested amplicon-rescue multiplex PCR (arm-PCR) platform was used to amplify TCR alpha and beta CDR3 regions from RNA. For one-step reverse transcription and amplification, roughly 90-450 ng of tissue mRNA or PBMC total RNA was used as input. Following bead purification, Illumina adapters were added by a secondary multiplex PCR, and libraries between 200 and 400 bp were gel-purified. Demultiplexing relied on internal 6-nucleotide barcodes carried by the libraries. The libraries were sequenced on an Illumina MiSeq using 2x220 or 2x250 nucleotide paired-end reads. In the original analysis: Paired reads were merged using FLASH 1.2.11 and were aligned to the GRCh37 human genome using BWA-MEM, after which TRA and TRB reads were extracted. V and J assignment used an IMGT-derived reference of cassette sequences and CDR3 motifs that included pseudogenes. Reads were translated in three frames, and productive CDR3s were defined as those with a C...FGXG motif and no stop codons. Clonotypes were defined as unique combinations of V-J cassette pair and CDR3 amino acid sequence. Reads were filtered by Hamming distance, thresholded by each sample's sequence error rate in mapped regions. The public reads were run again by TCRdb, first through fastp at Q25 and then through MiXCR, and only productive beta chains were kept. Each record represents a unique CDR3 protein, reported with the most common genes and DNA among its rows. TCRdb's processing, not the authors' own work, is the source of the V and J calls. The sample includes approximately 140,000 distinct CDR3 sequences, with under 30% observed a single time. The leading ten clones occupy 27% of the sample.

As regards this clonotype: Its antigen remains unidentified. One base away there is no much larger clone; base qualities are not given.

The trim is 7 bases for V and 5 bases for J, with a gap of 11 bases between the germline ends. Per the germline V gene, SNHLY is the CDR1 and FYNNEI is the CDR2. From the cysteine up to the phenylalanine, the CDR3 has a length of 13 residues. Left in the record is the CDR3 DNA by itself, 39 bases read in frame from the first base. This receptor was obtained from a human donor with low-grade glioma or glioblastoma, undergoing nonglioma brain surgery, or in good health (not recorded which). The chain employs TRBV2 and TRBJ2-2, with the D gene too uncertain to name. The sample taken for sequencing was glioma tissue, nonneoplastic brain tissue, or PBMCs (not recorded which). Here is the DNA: TGTGCCAGCAAGGGCTCAACGACCGGGGAGCTGTTTTTT. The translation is CASKGSTTGELFF.